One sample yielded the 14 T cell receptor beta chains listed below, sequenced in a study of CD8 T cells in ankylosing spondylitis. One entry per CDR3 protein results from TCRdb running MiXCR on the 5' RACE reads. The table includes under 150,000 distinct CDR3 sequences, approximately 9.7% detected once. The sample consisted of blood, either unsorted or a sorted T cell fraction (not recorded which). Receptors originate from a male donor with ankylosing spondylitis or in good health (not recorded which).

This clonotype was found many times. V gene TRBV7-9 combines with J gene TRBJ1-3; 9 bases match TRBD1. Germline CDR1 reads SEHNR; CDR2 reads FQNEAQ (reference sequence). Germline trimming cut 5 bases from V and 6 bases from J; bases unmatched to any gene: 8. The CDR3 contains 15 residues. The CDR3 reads CASSPRGQGQNTIYF. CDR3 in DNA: TGTGCCAGCAGCCCCAGAGGACAGGGGCAAAACACCATATATTTT.

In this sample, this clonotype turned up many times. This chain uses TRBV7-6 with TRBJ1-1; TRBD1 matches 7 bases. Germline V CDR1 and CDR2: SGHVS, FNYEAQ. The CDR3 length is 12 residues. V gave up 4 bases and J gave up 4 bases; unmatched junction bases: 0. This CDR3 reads CASSSGGTEAFF. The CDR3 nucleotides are TGTGCCAGCAGCTCAGGGGGCACTGAAGCTTTCTTT.

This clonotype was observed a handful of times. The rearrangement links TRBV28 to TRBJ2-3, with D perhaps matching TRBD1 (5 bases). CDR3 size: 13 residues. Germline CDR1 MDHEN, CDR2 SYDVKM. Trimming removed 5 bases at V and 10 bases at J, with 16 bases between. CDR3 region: CASSHTQVRSQYF. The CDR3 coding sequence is TGTGCCAGCAGTCATACACAGGTCCGTTCGCAGTATTTT.

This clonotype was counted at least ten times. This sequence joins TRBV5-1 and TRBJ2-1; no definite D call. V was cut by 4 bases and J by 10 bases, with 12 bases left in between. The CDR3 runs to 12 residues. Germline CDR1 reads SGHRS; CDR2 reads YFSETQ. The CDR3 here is CASSGVQLEQFF. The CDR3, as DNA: TGCGCCAGCAGCGGCGTCCAGCTCGAGCAGTTCTTC.

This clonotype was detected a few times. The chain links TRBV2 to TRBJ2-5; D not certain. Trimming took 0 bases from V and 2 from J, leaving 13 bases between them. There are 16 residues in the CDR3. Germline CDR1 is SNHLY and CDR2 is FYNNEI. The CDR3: CASSEAGNPIQETQYF. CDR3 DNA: TGTGCCAGCAGTGAAGCGGGGAACCCAATTCAAGAGACCCAGTACTTC.

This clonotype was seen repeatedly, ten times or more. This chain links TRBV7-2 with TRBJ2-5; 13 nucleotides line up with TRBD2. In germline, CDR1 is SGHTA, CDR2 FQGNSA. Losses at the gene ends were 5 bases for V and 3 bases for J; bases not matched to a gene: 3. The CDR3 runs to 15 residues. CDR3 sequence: CASSQGLAGKETQYF. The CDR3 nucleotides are TGTGCCAGCAGCCAGGGACTAGCGGGAAAAGAGACCCAGTACTTC.

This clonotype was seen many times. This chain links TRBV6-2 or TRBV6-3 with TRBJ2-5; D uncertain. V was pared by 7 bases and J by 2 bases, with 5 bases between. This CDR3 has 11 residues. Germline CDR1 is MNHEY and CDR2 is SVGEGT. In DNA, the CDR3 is TGTGCCAGCATCCATCAAGAGACCCAGTACTTC. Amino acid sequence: CASIHQETQYF.

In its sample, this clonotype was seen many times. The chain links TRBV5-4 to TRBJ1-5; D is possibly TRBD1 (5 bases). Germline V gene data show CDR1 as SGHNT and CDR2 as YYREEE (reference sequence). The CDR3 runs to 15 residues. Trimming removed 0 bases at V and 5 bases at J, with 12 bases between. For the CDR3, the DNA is TGTGCCAGCAGCTTGGGGCCAGGGACGGATCAGCCCCAGCATTTT. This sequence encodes CASSLGPGTDQPQHF.

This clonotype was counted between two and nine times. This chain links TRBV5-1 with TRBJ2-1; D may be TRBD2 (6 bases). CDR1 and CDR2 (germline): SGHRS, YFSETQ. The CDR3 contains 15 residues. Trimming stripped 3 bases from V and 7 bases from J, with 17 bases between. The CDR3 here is CASSWISGSGNEQFF. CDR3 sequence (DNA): TGCGCCAGCAGCTGGATTAGCGGATCGGGAAATGAGCAGTTCTTC.

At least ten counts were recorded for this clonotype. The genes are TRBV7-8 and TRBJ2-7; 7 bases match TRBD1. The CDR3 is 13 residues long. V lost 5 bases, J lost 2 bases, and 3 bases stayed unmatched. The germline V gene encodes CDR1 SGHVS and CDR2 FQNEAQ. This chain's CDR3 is CASSRTGPYEQYF. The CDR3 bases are TGTGCCAGCAGCAGGACAGGACCCTACGAGCAGTACTTC.

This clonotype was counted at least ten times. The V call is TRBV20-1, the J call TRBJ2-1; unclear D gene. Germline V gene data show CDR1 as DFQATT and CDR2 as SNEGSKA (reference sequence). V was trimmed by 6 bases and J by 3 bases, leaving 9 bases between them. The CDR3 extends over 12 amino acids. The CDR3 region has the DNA TGCAGTGCGTCCCCGCGCTACAATGAGCAGTTCTTC. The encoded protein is CSASPRYNEQFF.

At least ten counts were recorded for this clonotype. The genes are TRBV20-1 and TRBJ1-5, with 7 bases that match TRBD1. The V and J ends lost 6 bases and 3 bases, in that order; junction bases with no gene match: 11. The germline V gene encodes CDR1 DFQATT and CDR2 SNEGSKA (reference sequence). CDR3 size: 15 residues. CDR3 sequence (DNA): TGCAGTGCCAAAATCGCAGGGGGTGTCAATCAGCCCCAGCATTTT. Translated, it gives CSAKIAGGVNQPQHF.

The CDR3 reads CASRNDRVQTQYF. Here the CDR3 DNA reads TGTGCCAGCAGGAACGACAGGGTACAGACCCAGTACTTC. The chain uses TRBV6-1 and TRBJ2-5; 7 positions match TRBD1. After removal of 6 bases from V and 6 bases from J, the junction contained 7 bases not matched to a gene. CDR3 length: 13 residues. Per germline, CDR1 MNHNS and CDR2 SASEGT.

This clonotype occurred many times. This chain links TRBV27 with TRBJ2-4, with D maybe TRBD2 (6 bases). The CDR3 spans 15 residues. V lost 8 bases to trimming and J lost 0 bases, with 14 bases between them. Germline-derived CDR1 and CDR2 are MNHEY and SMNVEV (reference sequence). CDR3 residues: CASGPGTLAKNIQYF. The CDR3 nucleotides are TGTGCCAGCGGACCAGGGACTCTAGCCAAAAACATTCAGTACTTC.